This T cell receptor beta chain was profiled in a study of T cell repertoires in cytomegalovirus infection. The wider study: Both recently identified HLA-C-restricted and well-studied HLA-B-restricted CMV epitopes were used in the study. Through public TCR beta signatures, both CMV infection and matching HLA type were indicated.

Worth noting for this clonotype: What it binds is not known.

Using its own MiXCR run on the reads, TCRdb lists one record per CDR3 protein. The sample consists of a few hundred thousand distinct CDR3 sequences, around two fifths of them appearing once. Study conclusions and caveats: Summed frequency of shared TCR beta families picked out CMV carriers who also had the relevant HLA.

V lost 7 bases and J lost 2; bases outside the gene matches: 3. From germline, CDR1 is ENHRY and CDR2 SYGVKD. This CDR3 spans 13 amino acids. This rearrangement joins TRBV10-3 to TRBJ2-5, with 8 bases fitting TRBD1. The clonotype comes from a human donor in good health (CMV status not recorded). Some clones in this sample may be carry-over from other donors' samples. The sequences come from cultured PBMCs, collected from culture after CMV antigen stimulation. CDR3 coding DNA: TGTGCCATCATGCGGGACAGGCAAGAGACCCAGTACTTC. Translating gives CAIMRDRQETQYF.